Below, one T cell receptor (beta chain) is given with its context. Its cognate antigen is unknown. Researchers ran the PCR with 60 Vbeta and 13 Jbeta primers. Only in-frame clones appear in the TCRdb table, and some are missing; sequencing was by immunoSEQ multiplex PCR. Among under 200,000 clones, about four fifths were seen once, and the ten largest hold 8.5%. Germline V CDR1 and CDR2: SGHDT, YYEEEE. CDR3 length: 14 amino acids. Trimming took 1 base from V and 8 from J, leaving 13 bases between them. This sample stems from a study of cytomegalovirus exposure and HLA in healthy donors. Overall study: Within an early data release were about 90 million unique TCRs drawn from HLA-typed donors.

Study results and caveats: The classifier was said to identify cytomegalovirus status with high specificity and sensitivity. The authors judged a highly shared variant cluster likely a sequencing artifact. Clonal expansion, a later analysis showed, was greater in HLA-associated TCR beta chains than in equally common others.

The TCR comes from a male donor in good health and CMV-seropositive. This sequence joins TRBV5-6 and TRBJ2-1; D is possibly TRBD2 (6 bases). The specimen was PBMCs. The CDR3 reads CASSLSGGIDEQFF. As DNA, the CDR3 is TGTGCCAGCAGCTTGAGTGGAGGGATTGATGAGCAGTTCTTC.